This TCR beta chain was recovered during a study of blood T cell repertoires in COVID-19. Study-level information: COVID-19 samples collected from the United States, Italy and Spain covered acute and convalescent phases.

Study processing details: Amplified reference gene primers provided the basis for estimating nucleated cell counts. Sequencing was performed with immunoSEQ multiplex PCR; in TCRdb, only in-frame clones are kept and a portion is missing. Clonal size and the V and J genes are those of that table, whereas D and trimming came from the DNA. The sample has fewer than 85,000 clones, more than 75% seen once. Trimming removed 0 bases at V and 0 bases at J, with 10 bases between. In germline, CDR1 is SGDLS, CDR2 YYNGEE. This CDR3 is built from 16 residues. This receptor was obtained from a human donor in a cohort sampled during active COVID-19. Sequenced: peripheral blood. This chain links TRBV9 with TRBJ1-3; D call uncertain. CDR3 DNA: TGTGCCAGCAGCGTAGGTTCCAGAAGCTCTGGAAACACCATATATTTT. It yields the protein CASSVGSRSSGNTIYF.